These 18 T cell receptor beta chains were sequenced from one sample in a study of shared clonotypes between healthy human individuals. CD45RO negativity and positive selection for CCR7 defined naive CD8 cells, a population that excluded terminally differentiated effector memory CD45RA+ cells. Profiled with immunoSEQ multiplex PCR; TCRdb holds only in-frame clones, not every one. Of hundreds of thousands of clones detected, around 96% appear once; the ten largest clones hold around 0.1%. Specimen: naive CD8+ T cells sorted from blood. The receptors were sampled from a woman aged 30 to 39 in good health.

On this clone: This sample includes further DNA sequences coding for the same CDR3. The CDR3 DNA sequence: TGTGCCAGCAGCTTGGGCACGAACACTGAAGCTTTCTTT. This translates into CASSLGTNTEAFF. V and J are TRBV5-6 and TRBJ1-1; D uncertain. Germline V gene lookup returns CDR1 SGHDT and CDR2 YYEEEE. CDR3 length equals 13 residues. V lost 0 bases and J lost 1, with 4 bases in between. Full variable domain (outside the CDR3, taken from reference TRBV5-6 and TRBJ1-1): DAGVTQSPTHLIKTRGQQVTLRCSPKSGHDTVSWYQQALGQGPQFIFQYYEEEERQRGNFPDRFSGHQFPNYSSELNVNALLLGDSALYLCASSLGTNTEAFFGQGTRLTVV.

The CDR3 loop reads CASSEPKLTPRGEQYF. Written as DNA, the CDR3 is TGTGCCAGCAGTGAACCCAAGCTCACACCCAGGGGCGAGCAGTACTTC. The chain is built from TRBV6-1 and TRBJ2-7; a possible D gene is TRBD1 (6 bases). CDR3 size: 16 residues. The germline V gene has CDR1 MNHNS and CDR2 SASEGT. V lost 2 bases, J lost 6 bases, and 20 bases lay in between.

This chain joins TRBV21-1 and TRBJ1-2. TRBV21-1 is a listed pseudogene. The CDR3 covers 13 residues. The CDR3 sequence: CASSRGPRKGHTF. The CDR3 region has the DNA TGTGCCAGCAGCAGGGGACCGCGCAAAGGTCACACCTTC.

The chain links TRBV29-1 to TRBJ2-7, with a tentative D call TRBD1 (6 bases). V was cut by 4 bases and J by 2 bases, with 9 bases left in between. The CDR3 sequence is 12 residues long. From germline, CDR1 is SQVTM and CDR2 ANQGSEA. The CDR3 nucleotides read TGCAGCGTTGTCGCAGGGGCCTACGAGCAGTACTTC. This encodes CSVVAGAYEQYF.

DNA of the CDR3: TGTGCCAGCGCATCGGGGGCGGGAGCCTTTTACGAGCAGTACTTC. Translation: CASASGAGAFYEQYF. The chain recombines TRBV27 with TRBJ2-7, with D possibly being TRBD2 (7 bases). CDR3 length: 15 amino acids. The V end lost 8 bases, the J end lost 4 bases, and 21 bases lay between the germline ends. Germline V gives CDR1 MNHEY, CDR2 SMNVEV (reference sequence).

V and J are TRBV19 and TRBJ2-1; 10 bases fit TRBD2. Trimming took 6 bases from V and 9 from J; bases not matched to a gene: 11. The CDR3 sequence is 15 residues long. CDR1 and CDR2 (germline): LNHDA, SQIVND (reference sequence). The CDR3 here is CASSSLAGVLFEQFF. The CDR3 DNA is TGTGCCAGTAGCTCCCTAGCGGGAGTTCTGTTTGAGCAGTTCTTC.

CDR3 region: CASSLGRSPYEQYF. The CDR3 DNA reads TGTGCCAGCAGCTTGGGAAGGTCCCCCTACGAGCAGTACTTC. The chain recombines TRBV5-6 with TRBJ2-7; D call uncertain. The V end lost 0 bases, the J end lost 2 bases, and 9 bases lay between the germline ends. The CDR3 sequence is 14 residues long. Germline V gives CDR1 SGHDT, CDR2 YYEEEE.

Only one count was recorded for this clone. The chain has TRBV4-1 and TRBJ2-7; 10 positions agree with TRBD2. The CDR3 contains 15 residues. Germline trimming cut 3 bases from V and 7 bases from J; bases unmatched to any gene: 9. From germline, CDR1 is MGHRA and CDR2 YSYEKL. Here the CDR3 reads CASSQDRTSGDEQYF. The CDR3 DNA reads TGCGCCAGCAGCCAGGATCGGACTAGCGGAGATGAGCAGTACTTC.

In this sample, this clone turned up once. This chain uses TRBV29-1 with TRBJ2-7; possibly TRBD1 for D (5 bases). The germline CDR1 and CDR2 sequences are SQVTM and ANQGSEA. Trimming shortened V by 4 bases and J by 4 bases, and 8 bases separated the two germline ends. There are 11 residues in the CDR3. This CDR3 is CSVGTPYEQYF. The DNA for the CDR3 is TGCAGCGTTGGGACACCATACGAGCAGTACTTC.

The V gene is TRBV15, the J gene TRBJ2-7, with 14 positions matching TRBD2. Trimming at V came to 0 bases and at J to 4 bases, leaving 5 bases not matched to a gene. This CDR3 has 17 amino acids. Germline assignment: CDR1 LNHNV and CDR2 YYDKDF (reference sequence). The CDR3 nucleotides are TGTGCCACCAGCAGAGACCGACTAGCGGGAGGGTGGTACGAGCAGTACTTC. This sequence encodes CATSRDRLAGGWYEQYF.

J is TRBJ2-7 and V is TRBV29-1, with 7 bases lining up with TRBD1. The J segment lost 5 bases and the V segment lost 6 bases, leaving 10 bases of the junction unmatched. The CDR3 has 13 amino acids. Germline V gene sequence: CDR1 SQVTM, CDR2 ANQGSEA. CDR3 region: CSVRGQDSDEQYF. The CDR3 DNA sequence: TGCAGCGTACGAGGACAGGACTCTGACGAGCAGTACTTC.

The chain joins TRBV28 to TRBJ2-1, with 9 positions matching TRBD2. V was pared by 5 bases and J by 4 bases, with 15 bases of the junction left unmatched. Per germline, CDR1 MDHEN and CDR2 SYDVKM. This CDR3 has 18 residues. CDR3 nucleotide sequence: TGTGCCAGCAGTCCCGACCATAGACTAGCGGTCCCATACAATGAGCAGTTCTTC. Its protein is CASSPDHRLAVPYNEQFF. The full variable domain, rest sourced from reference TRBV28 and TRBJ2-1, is DVKVTQSSRYLVKRTGEKVFLECVQDMDHENMFWYRQDPGLGLRLIYFSYDVKMKEKGDIPEGYSVSREKKERFSLILESASTNQTSMYLCASSPDHRLAVPYNEQFFGPGTRLTVL.

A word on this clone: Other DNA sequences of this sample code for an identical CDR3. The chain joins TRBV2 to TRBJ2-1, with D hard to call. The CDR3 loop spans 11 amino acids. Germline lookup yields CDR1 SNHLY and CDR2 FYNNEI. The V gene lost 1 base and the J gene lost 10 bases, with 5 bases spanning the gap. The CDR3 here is CASSEVVEQFF. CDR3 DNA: TGTGCCAGCAGTGAAGTGGTAGAGCAGTTCTTC.

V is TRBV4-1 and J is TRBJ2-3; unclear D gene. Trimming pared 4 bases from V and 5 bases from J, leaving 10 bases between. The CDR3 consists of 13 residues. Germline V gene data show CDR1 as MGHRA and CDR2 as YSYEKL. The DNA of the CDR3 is TGCGCCAGCAGCCCGCGGTTTGGAGATACGCAGTATTTT. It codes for CASSPRFGDTQYF.

CDR3: CASSESGLETQYF. The CDR3 DNA sequence: TGCGCCAGCAGTGAGTCTGGCCTGGAGACCCAGTACTTC. The chain recombines TRBV10-2 with TRBJ2-5; D is unresolved. This CDR3 region has 13 residues. CDR1 WSHSY and CDR2 SAAADI come from the germline V gene. V was trimmed by 0 bases and J by 5 bases, leaving 7 bases between them.

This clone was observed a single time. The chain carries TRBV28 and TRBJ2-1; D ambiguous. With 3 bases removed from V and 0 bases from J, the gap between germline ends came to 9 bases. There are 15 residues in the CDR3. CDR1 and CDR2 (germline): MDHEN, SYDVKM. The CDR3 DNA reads TGTGCCAGCAGTTTGGGCCTTAGCTCCTACAATGAGCAGTTCTTC. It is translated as CASSLGLSSYNEQFF. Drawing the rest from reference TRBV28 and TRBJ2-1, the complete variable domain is DVKVTQSSRYLVKRTGEKVFLECVQDMDHENMFWYRQDPGLGLRLIYFSYDVKMKEKGDIPEGYSVSREKKERFSLILESASTNQTSMYLCASSLGLSSYNEQFFGPGTRLTVL.

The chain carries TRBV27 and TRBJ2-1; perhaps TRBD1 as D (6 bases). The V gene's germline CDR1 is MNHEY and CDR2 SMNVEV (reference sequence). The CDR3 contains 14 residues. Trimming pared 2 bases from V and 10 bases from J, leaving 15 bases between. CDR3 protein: CASSLRDYQGEQFF. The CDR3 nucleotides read TGTGCCAGCAGTTTACGAGACTACCAGGGGGAGCAGTTCTTC.

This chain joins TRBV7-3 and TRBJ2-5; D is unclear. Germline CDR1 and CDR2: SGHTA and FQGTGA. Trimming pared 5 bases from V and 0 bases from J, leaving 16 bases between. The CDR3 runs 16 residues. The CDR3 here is CASSPRWDPHQETQYF. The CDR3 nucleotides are TGTGCCAGCAGCCCGAGGTGGGATCCCCACCAAGAGACCCAGTACTTC.